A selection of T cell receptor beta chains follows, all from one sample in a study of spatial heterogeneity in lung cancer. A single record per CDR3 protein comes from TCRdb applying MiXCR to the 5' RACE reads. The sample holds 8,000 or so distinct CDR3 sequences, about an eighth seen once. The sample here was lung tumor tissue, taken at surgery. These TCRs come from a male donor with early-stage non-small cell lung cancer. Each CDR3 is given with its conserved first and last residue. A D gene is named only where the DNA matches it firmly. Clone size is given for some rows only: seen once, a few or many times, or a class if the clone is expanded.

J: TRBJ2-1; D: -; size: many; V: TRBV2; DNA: TGTGCCAGCAGTAGGGACTACAATGAGCAGTTCTTC; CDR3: CASSRDYNEQFF
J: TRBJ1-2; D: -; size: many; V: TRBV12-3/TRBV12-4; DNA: TGTGCCAGCAGTCCTCAGGGAAGCTACACCTTC; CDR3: CASSPQGSYTF
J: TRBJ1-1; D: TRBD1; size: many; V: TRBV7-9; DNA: TGTGCCACCAATTCAGGGGGTCGGAACACTGAAGCTTTCTTT; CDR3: CATNSGGRNTEAFF
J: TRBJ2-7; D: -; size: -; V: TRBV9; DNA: TGTGCCAGCAGCGTAGTACCAGGGGCCTACGAGCAGTACTTC; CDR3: CASSVVPGAYEQYF
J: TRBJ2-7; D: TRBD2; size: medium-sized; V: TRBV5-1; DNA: TGCGCCAGCAGCTTTCAAGCGGGAGCCTCCTACGAGCAGTACTTC; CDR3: CASSFQAGASYEQYF
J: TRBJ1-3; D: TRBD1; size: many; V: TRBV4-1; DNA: TGCGCCAGCAGCCTTCACCCGGACAGGGGGCAAAACTCTGGAAACACCATATATTTT; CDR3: CASSLHPDRGQNSGNTIYF
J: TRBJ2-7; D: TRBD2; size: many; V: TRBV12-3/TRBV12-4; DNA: TGTGCCAGCAGTTTCTTGCGGGCGGGACTAGCGGGAGGCGAGCAGTACTTC; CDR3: CASSFLRAGLAGGEQYF
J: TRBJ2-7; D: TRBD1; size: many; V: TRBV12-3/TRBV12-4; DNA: TGTGCCAGCAGTGGACAGGGGCCTTTCTACGAGCAGTACTTC; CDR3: CASSGQGPFYEQYF
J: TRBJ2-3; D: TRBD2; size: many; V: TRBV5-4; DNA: TGTGCCAGCAGCCCTATGGCTAGCGGGAGGGGGGCAGATACGCAGTATTTT; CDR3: CASSPMASGRGADTQYF
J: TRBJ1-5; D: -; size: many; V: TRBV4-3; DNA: TGCGCCAGCAGCCGGGACGTCGGTCATCCCCAGCATTTT; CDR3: CASSRDVGHPQHF
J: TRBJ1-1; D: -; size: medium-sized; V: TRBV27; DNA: TGTGCCAGCAGTTTATGGGGGCAGGGGCAAGCTTTCTTT; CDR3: CASSLWGQGQAFF
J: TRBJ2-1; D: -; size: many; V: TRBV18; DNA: TGTGCCAGCTCACTGATTAGCGGACCCAATGAGCAGTTCTTC; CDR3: CASSLISGPNEQFF
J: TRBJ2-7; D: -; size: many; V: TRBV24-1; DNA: TGTGCCACCAGTGACCCGGACAACTCCTACGAGCAGTACTTC; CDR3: CATSDPDNSYEQYF
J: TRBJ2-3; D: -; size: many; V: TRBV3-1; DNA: TGTGCCAGCAGCCAAGGGATTAAGCGGCAAGCAGATACGCAGTATTTT; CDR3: CASSQGIKRQADTQYF
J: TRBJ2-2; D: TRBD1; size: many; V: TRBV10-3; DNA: TGTGCCATCAGTGAGCGGGACAGGGGAGGCCGGGAGCTGTTTTTT; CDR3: CAISERDRGGRELFF
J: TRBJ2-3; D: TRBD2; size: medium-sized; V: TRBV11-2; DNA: TGTGCCAGCAGTTCAACTAGCGGAGGCACAGATACGCAGTATTTT; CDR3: CASSSTSGGTDTQYF
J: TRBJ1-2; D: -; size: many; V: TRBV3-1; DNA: TGTGCCAGCAGCCAAGGGGCAGGGGATTGGGGCTACACCTTC; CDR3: CASSQGAGDWGYTF
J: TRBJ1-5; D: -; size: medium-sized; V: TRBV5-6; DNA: TGTGCCAGCAGCTTGAGGGTTCGGGGCGCGGGCAATCAGCCCCAGCATTTT; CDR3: CASSLRVRGAGNQPQHF
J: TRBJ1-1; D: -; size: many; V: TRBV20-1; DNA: TGCAGTGCTAGAGGGGCGGGGACTGAAGCTTTCTTT; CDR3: CSARGAGTEAFF
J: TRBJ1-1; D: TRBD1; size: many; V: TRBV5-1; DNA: TGCGCCAGCAGCGGGGACAGGGGCGGCACTGAAGCTTTCTTT; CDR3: CASSGDRGGTEAFF
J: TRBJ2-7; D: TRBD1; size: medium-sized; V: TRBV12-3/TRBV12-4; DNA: TGTGCCAGCAGTTTAGCAGGACAGGGGGTGAGCTCCTACGAGCAGTACTTC; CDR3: CASSLAGQGVSSYEQYF